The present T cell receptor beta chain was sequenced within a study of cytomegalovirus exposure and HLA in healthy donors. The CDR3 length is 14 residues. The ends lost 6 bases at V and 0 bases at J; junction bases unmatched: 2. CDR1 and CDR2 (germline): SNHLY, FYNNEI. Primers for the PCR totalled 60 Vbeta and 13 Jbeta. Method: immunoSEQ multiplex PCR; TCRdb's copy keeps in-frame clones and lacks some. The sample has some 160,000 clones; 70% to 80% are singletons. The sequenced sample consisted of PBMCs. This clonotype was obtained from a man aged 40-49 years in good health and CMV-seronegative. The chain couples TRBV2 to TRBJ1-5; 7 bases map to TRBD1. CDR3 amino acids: CASRDRISNQPQHF. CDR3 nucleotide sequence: TGTGCCAGCAGGGACAGGATTAGCAATCAGCCCCAGCATTTT.